The 15 T cell receptor beta chains below were found in one sample sequenced in a study of cytomegalovirus exposure and HLA in healthy donors. Primers included in the PCR were 60 Vbeta and 13 Jbeta primers. Some clones are missing from TCRdb's copy, which holds only in-frame ones; the method was immunoSEQ multiplex PCR. This sample has under 200,000 clones, with about 86% found just once. Sequences were obtained from PBMCs. These receptors originate from a woman aged 25 to 45 in good health and CMV-seronegative.

This clone has a handful of counts. This rearrangement joins TRBV6-1 to TRBJ1-1; D call uncertain. CDR3 size: 13 residues. Trimming cost V 2 bases and J 7 bases, with 11 bases left between them. CDR1 and CDR2 from the germline V gene are MNHNS and SASEGT. DNA for the CDR3: TGTGCCAGCAGTGAATTCAGTGGTGGTGAAGCTTTCTTT. As protein: CASSEFSGGEAFF.

CDR3 DNA sequence: TGCGCCAGCAGCCGACAGGGGGAAGCCAAAAACATTCAGTACTTC. This sequence encodes CASSRQGEAKNIQYF. This chain links TRBV4-1 with TRBJ2-4; the match to TRBD1 covers 9 bases. Per the germline V gene, CDR1 is MGHRA and CDR2 is YSYEKL. Trimming at V came to 4 bases and at J to 0 bases, leaving 1 base not matched to a gene. CDR3 length: 15 residues.

As concerns this clone: Other DNA sequences of this sample code for an identical CDR3. The CDR3 coding sequence is TGTGCCAGCAGCTTAGCGAGAGGCAATGAGCAGTTCTTC. Translating it yields CASSLARGNEQFF. The chain has TRBV7-9 and TRBJ2-1; no reliable D call. The V gene lost 0 bases and the J gene lost 6 bases, with 6 bases spanning the gap. The CDR3 spans 13 residues. Looked up from germline, CDR1 is SEHNR and CDR2 is FQNEAQ (reference sequence).

The genes are TRBV19 and TRBJ2-2; TRBD1 aligns across 9 bases. Trimming cost V 4 bases and J 5 bases; bases outside gene matches: 5. In germline, CDR1 is LNHDA, CDR2 SQIVND (reference sequence). The CDR3 runs 15 residues. The chain's CDR3 is CASSTGTGRTGELFF. The CDR3 nucleotides are TGTGCCAGTAGTACGGGGACAGGGAGGACCGGGGAGCTGTTTTTT.

This chain links TRBV5-1 with TRBJ2-3, with 8 bases that match TRBD2. The CDR3 consists of 16 residues. J lost 3 bases, V lost 1 base, and 7 bases had no gene match. Per germline, CDR1 SGHRS and CDR2 YFSETQ. In nucleotides, the CDR3 is TGCGCCAGCAGCTTGATTGCGGGAGGAAGGACAGATACGCAGTATTTT. Protein product: CASSLIAGGRTDTQYF. The variable domain in full, with the rest retrieved from reference TRBV5-1 and TRBJ2-3, is KAGVTQTPRYLIKTRGQQVTLSCSPISGHRSVSWYQQTPGQGLQFLFEYFSETQRNKGNFPGRFSGRQFSNSRSEMNVSTLELGDSALYLCASSLIAGGRTDTQYFGPGTRLTVL.

This rearrangement joins TRBV4-1 to TRBJ2-7, with TRBD2 matching 8 bases. Germline trimming cut 0 bases from V and 7 bases from J; bases unmatched to any gene: 14. Germline V CDR1 and CDR2: MGHRA, YSYEKL. This CDR3 is 17 amino acids long. The CDR3 region is CASSQDHGGVGFREQYF. The CDR3 DNA reads TGCGCCAGCAGCCAAGATCACGGGGGGGTGGGCTTTAGGGAGCAGTACTTC.

The rearrangement links TRBV5-1 to TRBJ1-2; D is undetermined. In germline, CDR1 is SGHRS, CDR2 YFSETQ. There are 15 residues in the CDR3. V was shortened by 1 base and J by 4 bases, with 14 bases between the two germline ends. CDR3 sequence: CASSLIGGTGYGYTF. CDR3 nucleotide sequence: TGCGCCAGCAGCTTGATTGGCGGTACTGGCTATGGCTACACCTTC.

The rearrangement joins TRBV7-3 to TRBJ2-1; a possible D gene is TRBD2 (6 bases). The CDR3 is made up of 14 amino acids. V gave up 11 bases and J gave up 5 bases, with 19 bases separating them. Looked up from germline, CDR1 is SGHTA and CDR2 is FQGTGA. The CDR3 sequence: CASAVGGMNNEQFF. CDR3 coding DNA: TGTGCCTCGGCGGTCGGCGGGATGAACAATGAGCAGTTCTTC. The full variable domain, with the rest looked up from reference TRBV7-3 and TRBJ2-1, is GAGVSQTPSNKVTEKGKYVELRCDPISGHTALYWYRQSLGQGPEFLIYFQGTGAADDSGLPNDRFFAVRPEGSVSTLKIQRTERGDSAVYLCASAVGGMNNEQFFGPGTRLTVL.

This chain links TRBV28 with TRBJ2-3; D is ambiguous. CDR3 length: 14 residues. The germline V gene has CDR1 MDHEN and CDR2 SYDVKM. The V end was cut by 6 bases, the J end by 9 bases, with 19 bases between. The CDR3 here is CASSPSYRTLTQYF. CDR3 in DNA: TGTGCCAGCAGCCCGAGCTACCGAACTTTGACGCAGTATTTT.

As regards this clone: The same CDR3 arises from other DNA sequences in this sample as well. V gene TRBV5-1 combines with J gene TRBJ1-5, with D tentatively TRBD1 (5 bases). This CDR3 contains 14 residues. Germline V CDR1 and CDR2: SGHRS, YFSETQ. The V end was cut by 0 bases, the J end by 6 bases, with 10 bases between. The CDR3 is CASSLGQGSQPQHF. The CDR3 DNA follows: TGCGCCAGCAGCTTGGGTCAGGGTAGTCAGCCCCAGCATTTT.

The chain has TRBV29-1 and TRBJ2-7, with D maybe TRBD2 (5 bases). The germline V and J ends were trimmed by 5 bases and 3 bases, with 11 bases remaining between them. Germline CDR1 reads SQVTM; CDR2 reads ANQGSEA. The CDR3 has 12 residues. The CDR3 DNA is TGCAGCGTTCTCACGGGATTCTACGAGCAGTACTTC. This encodes CSVLTGFYEQYF.

This clone is a singleton in its sample. This chain connects TRBV5-6 to TRBJ2-3; 7 positions agree with TRBD2. This CDR3 contains 13 residues. Germline V gives CDR1 SGHDT, CDR2 YYEEEE. Losses at the gene ends were 0 bases for V and 7 bases for J; bases not matched to a gene: 2. CDR3 DNA: TGTGCCAGCAGCTTGGAGGGAGGGTATACGCAGTATTTT. It codes for CASSLEGGYTQYF. The full variable domain, with the rest looked up from reference TRBV5-6 and TRBJ2-3, is DAGVTQSPTHLIKTRGQQVTLRCSPKSGHDTVSWYQQALGQGPQFIFQYYEEEERQRGNFPDRFSGHQFPNYSSELNVNALLLGDSALYLCASSLEGGYTQYFGPGTRLTVL.

This clone appeared once. This sequence joins TRBV7-3 and TRBJ2-3; possible D gene TRBD2, 6 bases. Between the trimmed V and J ends, which lost 2 bases and 4 bases, there was a span of 10 bases. The CDR3 spans 14 residues. CDR1 and CDR2 from the germline V gene are SGHTA and FQGTGA. The CDR3 sequence is CASSLGGSADTQYF. The CDR3 nucleotides read TGTGCCAGCAGCTTAGGGGGGTCAGCAGATACGCAGTATTTT.

The gene calls are TRBV30 and TRBJ2-5, with D perhaps TRBD2 (5 bases). The germline gives CDR1 GTSNPN, CDR2 SVGIG (reference sequence). The CDR3 runs 15 residues. V shed 3 bases and J shed 4 bases, with 18 bases lying between them. CDR3 in DNA: TGTGCCTGGAGGGTCTTGGCCGAGGGTCGAGAGACCCAGTACTTC. Translation: CAWRVLAEGRETQYF.

The chain links TRBV7-6 to TRBJ2-5, with D unclear. Germline V gene data show CDR1 as SGHVS and CDR2 as FNYEAQ. The ends were cut back, 6 bases at V and 4 bases at J, with 12 bases in the middle. CDR3 size: 13 residues. DNA of the CDR3: TGTGCCAGCAGTTACCGCCGCGGAGAGACCCAGTACTTC. Its protein is CASSYRRGETQYF.